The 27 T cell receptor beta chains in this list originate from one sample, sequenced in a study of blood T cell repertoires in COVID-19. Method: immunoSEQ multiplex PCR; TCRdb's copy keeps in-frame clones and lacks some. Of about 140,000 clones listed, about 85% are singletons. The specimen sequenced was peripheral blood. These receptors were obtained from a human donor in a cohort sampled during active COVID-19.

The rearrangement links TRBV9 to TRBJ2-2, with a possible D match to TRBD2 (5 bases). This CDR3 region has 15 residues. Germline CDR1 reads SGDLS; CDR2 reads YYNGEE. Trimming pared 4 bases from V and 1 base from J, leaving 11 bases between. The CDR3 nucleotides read TGTGCCAGCAGCCAGAGGGCAGAGAACACCGGGGAGCTGTTTTTT. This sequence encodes CASSQRAENTGELFF.

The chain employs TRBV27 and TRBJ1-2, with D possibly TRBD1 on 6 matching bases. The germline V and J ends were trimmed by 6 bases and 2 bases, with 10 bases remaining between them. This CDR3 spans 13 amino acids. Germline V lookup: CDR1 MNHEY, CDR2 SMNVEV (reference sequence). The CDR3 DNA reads TGTGCCAGCAGGCCTACAGGGAACTATGGCTACACCTTC. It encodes CASRPTGNYGYTF.

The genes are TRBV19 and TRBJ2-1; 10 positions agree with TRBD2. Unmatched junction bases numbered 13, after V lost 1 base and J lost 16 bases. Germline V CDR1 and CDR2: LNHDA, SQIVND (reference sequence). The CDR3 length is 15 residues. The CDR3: CASSIGTSGIEPPFF. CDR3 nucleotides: TGTGCCAGTAGTATAGGGACTAGCGGAATAGAGCCCCCTTTCTTC.

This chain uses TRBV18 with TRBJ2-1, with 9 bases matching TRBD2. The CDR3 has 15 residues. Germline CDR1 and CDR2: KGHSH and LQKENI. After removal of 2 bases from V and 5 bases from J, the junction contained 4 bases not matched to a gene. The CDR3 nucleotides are TGTGCCAGCTCACCAACACTAGCGGGCAACAATGAGCAGTTCTTC. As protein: CASSPTLAGNNEQFF.

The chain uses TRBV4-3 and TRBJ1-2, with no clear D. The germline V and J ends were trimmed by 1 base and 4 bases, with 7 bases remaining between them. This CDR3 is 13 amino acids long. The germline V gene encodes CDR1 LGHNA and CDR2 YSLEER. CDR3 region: CASSQGAGYGYTF. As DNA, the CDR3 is TGCGCCAGCAGCCAAGGGGCTGGCTATGGCTACACCTTC.

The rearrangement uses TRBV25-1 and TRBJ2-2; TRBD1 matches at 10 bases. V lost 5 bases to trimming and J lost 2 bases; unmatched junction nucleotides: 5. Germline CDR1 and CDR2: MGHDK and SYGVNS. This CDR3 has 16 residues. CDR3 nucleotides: TGTGCCAGCAGTAAAGACAGGGGGCGAAACACCGGGGAGCTGTTTTTT. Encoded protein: CASSKDRGRNTGELFF.

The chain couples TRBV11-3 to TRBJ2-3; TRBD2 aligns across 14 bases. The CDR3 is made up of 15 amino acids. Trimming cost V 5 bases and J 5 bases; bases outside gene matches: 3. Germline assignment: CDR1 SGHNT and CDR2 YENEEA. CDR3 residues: CASSPGLAGVDTQYF. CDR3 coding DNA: TGTGCCAGCAGCCCGGGACTAGCGGGAGTAGATACGCAGTATTTT.

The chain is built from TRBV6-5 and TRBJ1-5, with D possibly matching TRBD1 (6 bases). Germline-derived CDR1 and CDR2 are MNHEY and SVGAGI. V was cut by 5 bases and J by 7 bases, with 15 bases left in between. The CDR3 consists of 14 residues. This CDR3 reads CASSQDSVEQPQHF. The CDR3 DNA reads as TGTGCCAGCAGTCAGGACAGTGTGGAGCAGCCCCAGCATTTT.

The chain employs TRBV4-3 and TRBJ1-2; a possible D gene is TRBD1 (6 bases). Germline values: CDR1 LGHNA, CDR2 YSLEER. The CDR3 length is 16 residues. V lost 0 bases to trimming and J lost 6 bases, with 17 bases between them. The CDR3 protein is CASSQDVGARVHGYTF. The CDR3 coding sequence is TGCGCCAGCAGCCAAGATGTGGGGGCCAGGGTCCATGGCTACACCTTC.

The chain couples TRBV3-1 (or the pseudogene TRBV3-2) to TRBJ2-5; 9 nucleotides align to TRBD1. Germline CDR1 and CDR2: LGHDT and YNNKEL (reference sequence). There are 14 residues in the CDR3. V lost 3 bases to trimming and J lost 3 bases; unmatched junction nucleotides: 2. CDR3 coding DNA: TGTGCCAGCAGCCATGGGGACAGGGAAGAGACCCAGTACTTC. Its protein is CASSHGDREETQYF.

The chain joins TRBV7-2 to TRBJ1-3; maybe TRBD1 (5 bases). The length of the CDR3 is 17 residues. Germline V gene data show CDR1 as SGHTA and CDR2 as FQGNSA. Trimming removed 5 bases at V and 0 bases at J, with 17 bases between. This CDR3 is CASSRQGGQVSGNTIYF. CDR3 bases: TGTGCCAGCAGCCGCCAAGGCGGACAAGTCTCTGGAAACACCATATATTTT.

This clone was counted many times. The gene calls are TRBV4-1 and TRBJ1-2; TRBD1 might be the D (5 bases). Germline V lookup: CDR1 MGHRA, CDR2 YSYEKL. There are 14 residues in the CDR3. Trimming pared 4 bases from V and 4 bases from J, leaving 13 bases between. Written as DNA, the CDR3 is TGCGCCAGCAGCCCGATTCAGGGCCTCTATGGCTACACCTTC. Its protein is CASSPIQGLYGYTF.

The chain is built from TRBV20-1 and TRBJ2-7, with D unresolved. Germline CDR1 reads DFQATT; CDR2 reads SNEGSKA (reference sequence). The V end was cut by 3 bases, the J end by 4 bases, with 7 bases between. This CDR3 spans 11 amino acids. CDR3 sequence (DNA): TGCAGTGCTAGGTCTCAGTACGAGCAGTACTTC. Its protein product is CSARSQYEQYF.

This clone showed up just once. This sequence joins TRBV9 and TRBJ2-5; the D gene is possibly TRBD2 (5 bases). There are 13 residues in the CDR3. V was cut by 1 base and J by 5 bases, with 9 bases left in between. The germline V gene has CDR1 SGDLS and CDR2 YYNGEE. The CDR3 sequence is CASSVRPGETQYF. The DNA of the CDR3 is TGTGCCAGCAGCGTACGCCCGGGGGAGACCCAGTACTTC.

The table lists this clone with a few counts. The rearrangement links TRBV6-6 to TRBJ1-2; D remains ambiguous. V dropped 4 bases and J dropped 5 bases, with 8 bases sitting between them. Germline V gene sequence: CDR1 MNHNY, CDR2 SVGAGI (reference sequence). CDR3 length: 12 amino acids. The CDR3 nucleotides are TGTGCCAGCAGTTGGAGGGATTATGGCTACACCTTC. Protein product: CASSWRDYGYTF.

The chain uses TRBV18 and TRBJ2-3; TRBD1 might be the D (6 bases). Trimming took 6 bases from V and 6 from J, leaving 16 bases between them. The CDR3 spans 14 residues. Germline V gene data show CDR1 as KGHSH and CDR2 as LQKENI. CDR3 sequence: CASSLRQAWDTQYF. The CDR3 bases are TGTGCCAGCTCCCTAAGACAGGCTTGGGATACGCAGTATTTT.

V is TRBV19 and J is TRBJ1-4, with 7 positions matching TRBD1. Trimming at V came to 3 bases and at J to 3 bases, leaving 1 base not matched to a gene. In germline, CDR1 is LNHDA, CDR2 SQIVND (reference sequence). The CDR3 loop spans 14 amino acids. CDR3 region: CASSMGQSNEKLFF. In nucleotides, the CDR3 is TGTGCCAGTAGTATGGGACAGTCTAATGAAAAACTGTTTTTT.

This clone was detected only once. The CDR3 spells CASSARPLLAGGQETQYF. In nucleotides, the CDR3 is TGTGCCAGCAGTGCCCGACCCCTACTAGCGGGAGGCCAAGAGACCCAGTACTTC. V is TRBV6-1 and J is TRBJ2-5; TRBD2 agrees at 12 bases. The trim removed 4 bases at V and 1 base at J, leaving 10 bases unmatched. Germline V gene data show CDR1 as MNHNS and CDR2 as SASEGT. The CDR3 length is 18 residues.

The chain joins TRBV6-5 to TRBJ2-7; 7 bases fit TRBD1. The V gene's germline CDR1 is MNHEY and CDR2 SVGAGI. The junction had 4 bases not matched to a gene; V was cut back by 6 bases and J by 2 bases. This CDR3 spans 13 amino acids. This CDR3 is CASRPQGTYEQYF. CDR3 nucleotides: TGTGCCAGCAGGCCACAGGGGACCTACGAGCAGTACTTC.

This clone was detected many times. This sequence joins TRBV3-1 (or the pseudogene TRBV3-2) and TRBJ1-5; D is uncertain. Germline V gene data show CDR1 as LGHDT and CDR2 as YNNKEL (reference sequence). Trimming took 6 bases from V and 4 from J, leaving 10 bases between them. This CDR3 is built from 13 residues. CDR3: CASRGGRNQPQHF. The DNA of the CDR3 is TGTGCCAGCAGGGGAGGTCGAAATCAGCCCCAGCATTTT.

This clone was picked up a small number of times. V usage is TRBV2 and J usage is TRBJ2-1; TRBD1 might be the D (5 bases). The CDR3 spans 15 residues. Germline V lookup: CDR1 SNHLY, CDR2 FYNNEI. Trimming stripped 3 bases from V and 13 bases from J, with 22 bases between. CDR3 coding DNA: TGTGCCAGCAGTGAGGGGCCCTCTGAAATCGGAGCCCAGTTCTTC. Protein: CASSEGPSEIGAQFF.

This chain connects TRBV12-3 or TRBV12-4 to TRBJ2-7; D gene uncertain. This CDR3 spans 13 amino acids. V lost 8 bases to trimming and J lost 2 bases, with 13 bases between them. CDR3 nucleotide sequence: TGTGCCAGCTCCGGCGGTCGTACCTACGAGCAGTACTTC. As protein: CASSGGRTYEQYF.

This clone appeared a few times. CDR3 DNA sequence: TGTGCCAGCAGTTCGCAGGGGGCGCCCGGCTACACCTTC. Its protein is CASSSQGAPGYTF. V and J are TRBV27 and TRBJ1-2; the match to TRBD1 covers 8 bases. The CDR3 length is 13 residues. Germline CDR1 MNHEY, CDR2 SMNVEV (reference sequence). V shed 4 bases and J 8 bases; nucleotides not matched to a gene: 6.

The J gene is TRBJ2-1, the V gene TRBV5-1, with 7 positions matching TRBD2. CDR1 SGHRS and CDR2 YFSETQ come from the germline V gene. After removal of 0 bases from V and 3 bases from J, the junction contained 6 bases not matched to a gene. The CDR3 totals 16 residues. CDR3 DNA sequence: TGCGCCAGCAGCTTGGAAGCTAGCGGAGGCTACAATGAGCAGTTCTTC. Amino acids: CASSLEASGGYNEQFF.

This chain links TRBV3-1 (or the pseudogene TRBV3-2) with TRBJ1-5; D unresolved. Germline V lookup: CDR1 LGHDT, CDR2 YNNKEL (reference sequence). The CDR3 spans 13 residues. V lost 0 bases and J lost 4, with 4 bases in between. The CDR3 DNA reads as TGTGCCAGCAGCCAAGATTTAAATCAGCCCCAGCATTTT. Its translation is CASSQDLNQPQHF.

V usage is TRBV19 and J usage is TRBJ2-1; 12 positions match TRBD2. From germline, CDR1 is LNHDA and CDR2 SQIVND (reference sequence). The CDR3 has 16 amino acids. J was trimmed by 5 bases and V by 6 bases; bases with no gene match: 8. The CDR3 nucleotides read TGTGCCAGTAGGGAAACTAGCGGGAGGCCCCACAATGAGCAGTTCTTC. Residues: CASRETSGRPHNEQFF.

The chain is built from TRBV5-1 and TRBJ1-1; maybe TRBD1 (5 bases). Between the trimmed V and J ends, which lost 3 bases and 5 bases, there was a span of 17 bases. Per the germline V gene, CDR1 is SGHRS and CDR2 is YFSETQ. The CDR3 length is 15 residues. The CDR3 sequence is CASSSVRVGNTEAFF. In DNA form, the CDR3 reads TGCGCCAGCAGCTCTGTCAGGGTTGGTAATACTGAAGCTTTCTTT.